This T cell receptor (beta chain) was observed in a study of molecular identifiers for immune sequencing clone quantification. This clonotype was seen a handful of times. Germline V gives CDR1 SGHDT, CDR2 YYEEEE. The CDR3 has 14 amino acids. The junction had 6 bases not matched to a gene; V was cut back by 5 bases and J by 3 bases. TCRdb re-derived calls from the PCR reads in MiXCR, one entry per CDR3 protein. There are about 510,000 distinct CDR3 sequences in the sample; roughly a fifth occur only once, and roughly 0.81% lies in the top ten. The chain carries TRBV5-6 and TRBJ2-7; TRBD1 aligns across 9 bases. The sequence came from a human donor in good health. Some libraries in this study had Jurkat cell RNA spiked in. The sequencing input was naive CD8+ T cells from blood, with Jurkat cell RNA spiked in. This sample's subset: FACS-sorted CD8+CD4-CCR7+CD45RA+ naive T cells. This CDR3 is CASRMTGGDYEQYF. CDR3 bases: TGTGCCAGCAGAATGACAGGGGGAGACTACGAGCAGTACTTC.